Below are 5 T cell receptor beta chains sequenced from a single sample in a study of radiotherapy plus CTLA-4 blockade in lung cancer. Here immunoSEQ multiplex PCR was the method, and the copy in TCRdb shows in-frame clones only, minus some. The sample carries more than 75,000 clones, approximately 72% recorded once. The input for sequencing was peripheral blood, taken from a patient treated with radiotherapy plus ipilimumab. These receptors all come from a human donor with non-small cell lung cancer who had a partial response to radiotherapy plus ipilimumab. Some clones in this sample may be carry-over from other donors' samples.

This rearrangement joins TRBV28 to TRBJ1-2, with 12 bases matching TRBD1. This CDR3 has 18 amino acids. CDR1 is MDHEN and CDR2 is SYDVKM in the germline V gene. J gave up 6 bases and V 6 bases, and 17 bases lay outside the gene matches. The CDR3 nucleotides are TGTGCCAGCAGGGAGCAAGAAAGGGGACAGGGGGCAAGGAATGGCTACACCTTC. It is translated as CASREQERGQGARNGYTF.

The chain employs TRBV18 and TRBJ2-7; D remains ambiguous. V lost 4 bases and J 2 bases, leaving 9 bases between the germline ends. Germline CDR1 is KGHSH and CDR2 is LQKENI. The CDR3 spans 13 residues. The CDR3 spells CASSRDSPYEQYF. The DNA of the CDR3 is TGTGCCAGCTCACGAGACTCCCCCTACGAGCAGTACTTC. Based on the CDR3 plus reference TRBV18 and TRBJ2-7, the full variable domain is NAGVMQNPRHLVRRRGQEARLRCSPMKGHSHVYWYRQLPEEGLKFMVYLQKENIIDESGMPKERFSAEFPKEGPSILRIQQVVRGDSAAYFCASSRDSPYEQYFGPGTRLTVT.

The V gene is TRBV6-1, the J gene TRBJ1-2, with TRBD1 as a possible D gene (5 bases). The germline V gene encodes CDR1 MNHNS and CDR2 SASEGT. The CDR3 has 11 amino acids. Trimming cost V 5 bases and J 6 bases, with 7 bases left between them. CDR3 region: CASSWGHGYTF. The CDR3, as DNA: TGTGCCAGCAGTTGGGGCCATGGCTACACCTTC.

The chain is built from TRBV19 and TRBJ1-1; 7 bases are a match to TRBD1. This CDR3 spans 16 amino acids. Germline loops: CDR1 LNHDA, CDR2 SQIVND (reference sequence). Unmatched junction bases numbered 11, after V lost 1 base and J lost 6 bases. In nucleotides, the CDR3 is TGTGCCAGTAGTATAGGAGGGGGCGCTCTTTTTCCTGAAGCTTTCTTT. Translated: CASSIGGGALFPEAFF.

The chain is built from TRBV7-8 and TRBJ2-5; 14 bases map to TRBD2. Germline trimming cut 5 bases from V and 5 bases from J; bases unmatched to any gene: 7. The CDR3 extends over 16 amino acids. Germline V gives CDR1 SGHVS, CDR2 FQNEAQ. CDR3 in amino acids: CASSAGLAGGRETQYF. In DNA form, the CDR3 reads TGTGCCAGCAGCGCAGGACTAGCGGGGGGCCGCGAGACCCAGTACTTC.